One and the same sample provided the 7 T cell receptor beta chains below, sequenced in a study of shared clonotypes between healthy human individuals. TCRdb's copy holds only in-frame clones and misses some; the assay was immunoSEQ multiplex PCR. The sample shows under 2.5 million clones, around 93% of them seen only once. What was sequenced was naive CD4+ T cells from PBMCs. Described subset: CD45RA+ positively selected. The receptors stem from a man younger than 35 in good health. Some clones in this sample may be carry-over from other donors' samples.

CDR3 DNA sequence: TGCGCCAGCAGCCCAATCCCCGGGACTAGCGCATACAATGAGCAGTTCTTC. Its translation: CASSPIPGTSAYNEQFF. The chain is built from TRBV5-1 and TRBJ2-1, with TRBD2 identical over 10 bases. J gave up 4 bases and V 4 bases, and 11 bases lay outside the gene matches. This CDR3 contains 17 residues. CDR1 and CDR2 (germline): SGHRS, YFSETQ.

CDR3 nucleotides: TGTGCCAGCAGTCAATTGTTCAAAAACATTCAGTACTTC. Translation: CASSQLFKNIQYF. This sequence joins TRBV28 and TRBJ2-4; D remains unclear. Germline assignment: CDR1 MDHEN and CDR2 SYDVKM. This CDR3 has 13 residues. The V end lost 5 bases, the J end lost 3 bases, and 8 bases lay between the germline ends.

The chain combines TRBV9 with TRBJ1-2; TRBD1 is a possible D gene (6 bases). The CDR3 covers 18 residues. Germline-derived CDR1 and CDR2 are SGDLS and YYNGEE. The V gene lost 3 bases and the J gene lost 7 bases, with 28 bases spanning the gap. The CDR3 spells CASSARKGEGSGVSGYTF. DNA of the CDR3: TGTGCCAGCAGCGCCCGTAAGGGGGAGGGCAGCGGTGTTAGTGGCTACACCTTC.

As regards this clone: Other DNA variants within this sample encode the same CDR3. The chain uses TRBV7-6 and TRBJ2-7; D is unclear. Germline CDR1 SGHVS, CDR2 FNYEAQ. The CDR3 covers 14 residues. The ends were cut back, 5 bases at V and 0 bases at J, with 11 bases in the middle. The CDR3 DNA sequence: TGTGCCAGCAGCCTCCGGGTCAGCTCCTACGAGCAGTACTTC. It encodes CASSLRVSSYEQYF.

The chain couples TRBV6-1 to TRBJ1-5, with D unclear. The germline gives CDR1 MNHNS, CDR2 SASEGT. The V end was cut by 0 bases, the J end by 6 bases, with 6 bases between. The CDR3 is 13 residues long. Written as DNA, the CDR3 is TGTGCCAGCAGTGAAGCATTTAGTCAGCCCCAGCATTTT. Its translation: CASSEAFSQPQHF.

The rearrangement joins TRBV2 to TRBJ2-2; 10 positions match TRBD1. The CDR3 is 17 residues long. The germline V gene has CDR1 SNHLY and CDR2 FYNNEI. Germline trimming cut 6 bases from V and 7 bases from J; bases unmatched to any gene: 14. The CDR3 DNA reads TGTGCCAGCAGATGGGCAACCGGGACAGGGGCGATCGGGGAGCTGTTTTTT. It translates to CASRWATGTGAIGELFF.

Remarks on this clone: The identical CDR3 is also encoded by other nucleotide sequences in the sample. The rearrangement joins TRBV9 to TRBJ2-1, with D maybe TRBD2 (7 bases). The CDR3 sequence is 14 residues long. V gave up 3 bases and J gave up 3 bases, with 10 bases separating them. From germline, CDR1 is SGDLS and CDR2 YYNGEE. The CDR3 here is CASSEGGSYNEQFF. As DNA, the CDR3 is TGTGCCAGCAGCGAGGGGGGGAGCTACAATGAGCAGTTCTTC.